This T cell receptor beta chain came from a study of shared clonotypes between healthy human individuals. Study-wide findings and caveats: Owing to a small donor count, the genetic and exposure-history diversity represented was limited. Sharing across four donors was highest in naive CD4 (approximately 5%) and lowest in memory CD8 (approximately 0.4%).

CDR3 length: 15 amino acids. In germline, CDR1 is MDHEN, CDR2 SYDVKM. V lost 5 bases and J 4 bases, leaving 15 bases between the germline ends. It was at deep level that the assay was run. Using immunoSEQ multiplex PCR, the repertoire was profiled, and TCRdb retains in-frame clones only, with some absent. The table records about 2.4 million clones, approximately 94% of them present only once. As to this clone: The antigen is not known.

This TCR was sampled from a man between 18 and 29 years old in good health. Some clones in this sample may be carry-over from other donors' samples. Sequences were obtained from naive CD4+ T cells from PBMCs. As for subset: CD45RA+ positively selected. The rearrangement links TRBV28 to TRBJ1-5, with a tentative D call TRBD1 (6 bases). The CDR3 sequence is CASSPPDRPNQPQHF. CDR3 nucleotide sequence: TGTGCCAGCAGTCCCCCCGACAGGCCTAATCAGCCCCAGCATTTT.